The clone carrying this T cell receptor beta chain ranks as medium-sized. What it binds is unknown. The data were obtained in a study of T cells in localized non-small cell lung cancer. General study findings and limits: T cell clonality was highest in uninvolved adjacent lung, above tumor. Heterogeneity remains possible, as sequencing covered one tumor region only.

CDR1 and CDR2 (germline): SGDLS, YYNGEE. The V end was cut by 0 bases, the J end by 8 bases, with 21 bases between. CDR3 length: 17 amino acids. Some clones are missing from TCRdb's copy, which holds only in-frame ones; the method was immunoSEQ multiplex PCR. The repertoire holds approximately 2,000 clones, with more than 30% as singletons. This specimen consisted of normal lung tissue next to the tumor, obtained before any cancer treatment. V usage is TRBV9 and J usage is TRBJ2-1, with D uncertain. The TCR comes from a male donor at least 60 years old with stage I squamous cell lung carcinoma. The CDR3 is CASSVAISPTSFDEQFF. CDR3 nucleotide sequence: TGTGCCAGCAGCGTAGCGATCTCGCCTACTTCGTTCGATGAGCAGTTCTTC.